The 20 T cell receptor beta chains listed next were all sequenced from one sample in a study of regulatory T cells in long-lasting Graves disease. Noted time point: newly diagnosed GD, antithyroid drugs for less than 3 months. RNA extracted from PBMCs served as the sequencing template. Building the TCR beta libraries relied on iRepertoire HTBI primers, and CDR3 regions underwent Arm-PCR. TCRdb re-called the multiplex PCR reads through MiXCR, storing one row per CDR3 protein. Among under 500,000 distinct CDR3 sequences listed, about 16% were seen once. This sample also belongs to another study, concerning T cells in Graves' hyperthyroidism and ophthalmopathy.

Material: peripheral blood mononuclear cells (PBMCs), obtained at new diagnosis, from a patient treated with antithyroid drugs. The receptors shown here come from a woman under 40 with Graves disease.

This clonotype was observed many times. This chain joins TRBV28 and TRBJ1-5; D remains ambiguous. CDR3 size: 10 residues. Germline V gene lookup returns CDR1 MDHEN and CDR2 SYDVKM. Trimming took 8 bases from V and 7 from J, leaving 6 bases between them. CDR3 DNA sequence: TGTGCCAGCGGAGGACAGCCCCAGCATTTT. Protein: CASGGQPQHF.

Many counts were recorded for this clonotype. The chain links TRBV28 to TRBJ1-2; D is uncertain. Germline V gene lookup returns CDR1 MDHEN and CDR2 SYDVKM. CDR3 length: 11 residues. Deletions cut 5 bases from V and 11 bases from J, with 12 bases between. The DNA for the CDR3 is TGTGCCAGCAGTCCGCGGGGAGGGTACACCTTC. It codes for CASSPRGGYTF.

The table lists this clonotype with a count of one. The V call is TRBV2, the J call TRBJ2-2, with 8 bases lining up with TRBD1. In germline, CDR1 is SNHLY, CDR2 FYNNEI. There are 14 residues in the CDR3. The V segment lost 7 bases and the J segment 6 bases; nucleotides outside the gene matches: 7. CDR3 nucleotide sequence: TGTGCCAGCATCCAGGACAGGGCAGCCGGGGAGCTGTTTTTT. The encoded protein is CASIQDRAAGELFF.

This clonotype has a handful of counts. The chain carries TRBV28 and TRBJ2-7; D is unclear. The CDR3 consists of 10 residues. Germline CDR1 MDHEN, CDR2 SYDVKM. Trimming removed 6 bases from V and 5 bases from J, with 5 bases in between. The DNA of the CDR3 is TGTGCCAGCAGGGGAAACGAGCAGTACTTC. Its protein product is CASRGNEQYF.

This clonotype has more than one count but fewer than ten. The chain carries TRBV9 and TRBJ2-2, with a tentative D call TRBD2 (6 bases). Germline assignment: CDR1 SGDLS and CDR2 YYNGEE. This CDR3 spans 12 amino acids. V lost 7 bases, J lost 4 bases, and 8 bases lay in between. CDR3: CASGEVTGELFF. The CDR3 DNA reads TGTGCCAGCGGGGAGGTCACCGGGGAGCTGTTTTTT.

The chain recombines TRBV6-1 with TRBJ2-1; 11 bases agree with TRBD2. CDR1 is MNHNS and CDR2 is SASEGT in the germline V gene. This CDR3 is 15 amino acids long. V lost 7 bases, J lost 3 bases, and 5 bases stayed unmatched. The DNA for the CDR3 is TGTGCCAGCACCAGACTAGCGGGGCACTACAATGAGCAGTTCTTC. This codes for CASTRLAGHYNEQFF.

This clonotype has ten or more counts. The V call is TRBV2, the J call TRBJ1-1; unclear D gene. The germline V gene has CDR1 SNHLY and CDR2 FYNNEI. The CDR3 runs 13 residues. Trimming stripped 8 bases from V and 5 bases from J, with 15 bases between. Written as DNA, the CDR3 is TGTGCCAGCGCCCCCCCCCCGGGGACTGAAGCTTTCTTT. This encodes CASAPPPGTEAFF.

In this sample, this clonotype turned up many times. The CDR3 DNA reads TGTGCCAGCAGCCCCCGAGGGACAGGGGAAGATTACAATGAGCAGTTCTTC. Its translation: CASSPRGTGEDYNEQFF. The genes are TRBV7-6 and TRBJ2-1; TRBD1 matches 10 bases. CDR3 length: 17 amino acids. V trimming: 5 bases; J trimming: 4 bases; junction bases outside the gene matches: 11. Germline V gene data show CDR1 as SGHVS and CDR2 as FNYEAQ. The variable domain in full, completed from reference TRBV7-6 and TRBJ2-1, reads GAGVSQSPRYKVTKRGQDVALRCDPISGHVSLYWYRQALGQGPEFLTYFNYEAQQDKSGLPNDRFSAERPEGSISTLTIQRTEQRDSAMYRCASSPRGTGEDYNEQFFGPGTRLTVL.

This clonotype was detected only a few times. The CDR3 loop is CASSLQESRKRNEQFF. The CDR3 nucleotides are TGTGCCAGCAGCTTACAGGAGTCACGAAAGCGGAATGAGCAGTTCTTC. The chain links TRBV7-9 to TRBJ2-1; D is perhaps TRBD2 (5 bases). The CDR3 contains 16 residues. Trimming pared 2 bases from V and 7 bases from J, leaving 18 bases between. Germline loops: CDR1 SEHNR, CDR2 FQNEAQ (reference sequence). The complete variable domain, with remaining parts taken from reference TRBV7-9 and TRBJ2-1, reads DTGVSQNPRHKITKRGQNVTFRCDPISEHNRLYWYRQTLGQGPEFLTYFQNEAQLEKSRLLSDRFSAERPKGSFSTLEIQRTEQGDSAMYLCASSLQESRKRNEQFFGPGTRLTVL.

The rearrangement joins TRBV4-1 to TRBJ2-7, with TRBD1 identical over 7 bases. The V gene's germline CDR1 is MGHRA and CDR2 YSYEKL. V shed 2 bases, J shed 3 bases, and the junction held 4 bases outside the gene matches. The CDR3 covers 14 residues. The CDR3 bases are TGCGCCAGCAGCCAACCGGGACAGCTCTACGAGCAGTACTTC. Translation: CASSQPGQLYEQYF.

This clonotype has ten or more counts. CDR3 region: CASSKTGNANEQYF. The CDR3 region has the DNA TGTGCCAGCAGTAAGACAGGGAACGCGAACGAGCAGTACTTC. The chain recombines TRBV11-2 with TRBJ2-7; 7 bases map to TRBD1. The V and J ends lost 6 bases and 5 bases, in that order; junction bases with no gene match: 10. This CDR3 has 14 residues. Germline CDR1 SGHAT, CDR2 FQNNGV. The full variable domain, with the rest looked up from reference TRBV11-2 and TRBJ2-7, is EAGVAQSPRYKIIEKRQSVAFWCNPISGHATLYWYQQILGQGPKLLIQFQNNGVVDDSQLPKDRFSAERLKGVDSTLKIQPAKLEDSAVYLCASSKTGNANEQYFGPGTRLTVT.

This clonotype came up many times. V is TRBV27 and J is TRBJ2-7, with TRBD2 identical over 9 bases. The germline V gene has CDR1 MNHEY and CDR2 SMNVEV (reference sequence). The V gene end was trimmed by 6 bases and the J gene end by 6 bases; junction bases not matched to a gene: 6. The CDR3 has 13 amino acids. The CDR3 protein is CASRWTSASEQYF. CDR3 nucleotide sequence: TGTGCCAGCAGATGGACTAGCGCTAGCGAGCAGTACTTC.

There are many counts of this clonotype. This chain links TRBV7-2 with TRBJ1-2; a weak D match, TRBD1 (5 bases). Trimming left V 5 bases short and J 4 bases short, with 17 bases between. CDR3 length: 15 amino acids. The germline gives CDR1 SGHTA, CDR2 FQGNSA. The CDR3 DNA reads as TGTGCCAGCAGCCTCCGGGACTGGACTGGCTATGGCTACACCTTC. Translating gives CASSLRDWTGYGYTF.

With regard to this clonotype: A far larger clone differs by one base, so this is likely a read error. J is TRBJ2-3 and V is TRBV12-3 or TRBV12-4, with 7 bases matching TRBD2. V lost 6 bases and J lost 5; bases outside the gene matches: 8. The CDR3 has 14 amino acids. In DNA, the CDR3 is TGTGCCAGCAGCTTCGGCACGGGGGGAGATACGCAGTATTTT. As protein: CASSFGTGGDTQYF.

This clonotype was observed a handful of times. The rearrangement uses TRBV5-1 and TRBJ2-4; unclear D gene. V lost 0 bases and J lost 0, with 10 bases in between. CDR1 SGHRS and CDR2 YFSETQ come from the germline V gene. CDR3 length: 16 residues. CDR3 residues: CASSLGATLAKNIQYF. In DNA, the CDR3 is TGCGCCAGCAGCTTGGGGGCAACTCTAGCCAAAAACATTCAGTACTTC.

The sample holds a few counts of this clonotype. J is TRBJ1-1 and V is TRBV6-1, with 8 bases identical to TRBD1. The CDR3 sequence is 17 residues long. The germline CDR1 and CDR2 sequences are MNHNS and SASEGT. After removal of 7 bases from V and 3 bases from J, the junction contained 16 bases not matched to a gene. CDR3 DNA: TGTGCCAGCACAAAGGGCACTTCAGGGGGCGCGGACACTGAAGCTTTCTTT. It encodes CASTKGTSGGADTEAFF.

This clonotype has a count of ten or more. The V call is TRBV15, the J call TRBJ2-7; D is undetermined. Trimming stripped 1 base from V and 0 bases from J, with 10 bases between. Germline CDR1 and CDR2: LNHNV and YYDKDF (reference sequence). The CDR3 totals 15 residues. The CDR3 sequence is CATSRASASSYEQYF. CDR3 DNA: TGTGCCACCAGCAGAGCCTCAGCGAGCTCCTACGAGCAGTACTTC.

This clonotype showed up many times. The chain couples TRBV3-1 to TRBJ2-7, with D uncertain. Germline CDR1 LGHDT, CDR2 YNNKEL (reference sequence). The V gene lost 1 base and the J gene lost 3 bases, with 7 bases spanning the gap. The CDR3 is made up of 13 amino acids. The DNA of the CDR3 is TGTGCCAGCAGCCAAGGCCAGAACTACGAGCAGTACTTC. Translation: CASSQGQNYEQYF.

This clonotype has a count of ten or more. The chain combines TRBV28 with TRBJ2-1; 8 bases map to TRBD2. The V gene's germline CDR1 is MDHEN and CDR2 SYDVKM. Trimming cost V 5 bases and J 8 bases; bases outside gene matches: 11. This CDR3 comprises 15 residues. DNA of the CDR3: TGTGCCAGCAGTCCTCGAGACGGGAGGGCCGATGAGCAGTTCTTC. Its translation: CASSPRDGRADEQFF.

The chain combines TRBV5-1 with TRBJ2-7; unclear D gene. The germline V gene has CDR1 SGHRS and CDR2 YFSETQ. This CDR3 is built from 15 residues. Deletions cut 0 bases from V and 3 bases from J, with 13 bases between. The CDR3: CASSLVGLNRYEQYF. CDR3 nucleotides: TGCGCCAGCAGCTTGGTGGGTCTCAACCGCTACGAGCAGTACTTC. The full variable domain, completed using reference TRBV5-1 and TRBJ2-7, is KAGVTQTPRYLIKTRGQQVTLSCSPISGHRSVSWYQQTPGQGLQFLFEYFSETQRNKGNFPGRFSGRQFSNSRSEMNVSTLELGDSALYLCASSLVGLNRYEQYFGPGTRLTVT.